The present T cell receptor (beta chain) was sequenced within a study of T cell changes during pregnancy in multiple sclerosis. Method: immunoSEQ multiplex PCR; TCRdb's copy keeps in-frame clones and lacks some. The table lists about 57,000 clones, under 95% of them singletons. Germline CDR1 reads MNHEY; CDR2 reads SVGAGI. The CDR3 runs 13 residues. As for this clone: At one end the junction does not follow the germline gene, possibly because of a read error.

V is TRBV6-5 and J is TRBJ2-5, with D unclear. This specimen was peripheral blood, taken after pregnancy. The sequence came from a female donor in good health, enrolled as a control in a pregnancy study. CDR3 bases: TGTGCCGGCAGTCAACCTTTTTCGGGGACCCAGTACTTC. Protein sequence: CAGSQPFSGTQYF.